The source of this TCR beta chain is a study of cytomegalovirus exposure and HLA in healthy donors (dated by TCRdb to the late 2010s). About the investigation overall: According to an earlier analysis of 587 of the donors, 150 million to 200 million T cells yielded over 90 million unique TCR beta sequences and about 300 Gb of sequence data. An early release that covered fewer than 750 HLA-typed donors contained approximately 300 gigabases of sequencing data and around 80 million unique TCR sequences. Of the approximately 400 genotyped donors, approximately 80% fell in the genetic ancestry cluster associated with self-reported Caucasian donors. The study was designed to test whether signatures of past pathogen exposure could be identified by cataloging public T cell receptors. The study profiled the T cell repertoires of hundreds of subjects by immunosequencing and related them to cytomegalovirus serostatus. In addition to the first cohort of roughly 700 subjects, a separate validation cohort of 130 or so different subjects was used. High-throughput TCR immunosequencing, statistical association of individual TCRs with disease status, and machine learning were combined to predict cytomegalovirus infection status. To study patterns of TCR occurrence, a later analysis re-analyzed previously published TCR beta repertoires from 600 to 750 donors and added high-resolution HLA genotyping. Rather than using new phenotypic data, the later analysis identified candidate immune exposures from TCR beta sequences and from how often those sequences occurred across donors. To decide whether each TCR beta V gene segment behaved as functional or pseudogenic, an earlier analysis of 587 of the donors relied on high-throughput TCR beta sequencing. Donor age, sex, ethnicity and CMV serostatus were collected together with the repertoire data. A later genetic analysis took genome-wide SNP genotypes for about three fifths of the 666 donors and used that subset as a discovery cohort. All discovery cohort repertoires had been generated on a single sequencing platform. HLA typing covered class I and class II loci at four-digit resolution. Typing coverage differed by locus: A, B, C, DRB1 and DQB1 were typed in about 620-640 donors, DQA1 in around 500, DPA1 in around 580, and DPB1 in 450 to 490. Roughly 5 DR-DQ haplotypes were handled as single units for association and clustering, since linkage in the cohort was strong. Across approximately 420 genotyped donors of the cohort, an average of roughly 250,000 unique TCR beta nucleotide sequences per donor were sequenced, and roughly a sixth of those sequences were non-productive.

V is cut back by 5 bases and J by 4 bases, with 11 bases in the junction unmatched. CDR1 SNHLY and CDR2 FYNNEI are derived from the germline V gene. The CDR3 holds 17 amino acids from the cysteine to the phenylalanine. Only CDR3 DNA is held: 51 bases, read in frame from base 1. In total, just over 650 healthy bone marrow donors made up the cohort. At the time of sampling, every cohort member was nominally healthy, though immune exposures that went unrecorded were likely present. The donor tested CMV seropositive, placing the donor among the 310 or so seropositive members of the cohort. Each donor provided a peripheral blood sample, and peripheral blood mononuclear cells were used for TCR beta sequencing. Genomic DNA extraction from the blood cell samples was performed with the Qiagen DNeasy Blood Extraction Kit. On this clone itself: Its antigen is still unknown. No quality values exist for individual bases; no much larger clone is one base distant.

Study-wide conclusions, independent of this receptor: Correlated functional status among segregating V segments might reflect linkage disequilibrium, but an unknown experimental factor could not be ruled out. A later analysis reported that several top co-occurrence clusters appeared linked to parvovirus B19, influenza, CMV and Epstein-Barr virus. Sequencing depth was assumed to be roughly uniform across donors in the presence/absence analyses, though that assumption may not hold. Broadly in line with IMGT annotations, most TCR beta V segments showed up in productive rearrangements about 87% or about 30% of the time in an earlier analysis of around 550 of the donors. A few of the identified cytomegalovirus-associated TCR beta chains were confirmed in vitro to be specific for cytomegalovirus antigens. The authors suggested that the approach could potentially be extended to other disease states and immunological phenotypes. When HLA alleles, especially DR and DQ, strongly co-occurred, TCR associations were difficult to assign to individual alleles. A further reported finding was that TCR beta sequences accurately predicted the HLA-A and HLA-B alleles for most subjects in the first cohort. The cohort was sequenced for TCR beta chains only, and without alpha or paired-chain data the features that could be detected were limited. The sequencing pipeline was judged likely to have produced a cluster of highly shared sequence variants as a technical artifact. According to a later analysis, most CMV-associated TCR beta chains appeared to be HLA-restricted, and the HLA associations seemed to be driven largely by CMV exposure. The only immune exposure information available for the cohort was CMV serostatus. A later genetic analysis reported fewer N-insertions in productive TCRs among donors in an Asian-associated ancestry cluster than the roughly 700-donor mean. The study gave a list of around 170 TCR beta chains associated with cytomegalovirus. In a later analysis, HLA-associated TCR beta chains showed more clonal expansion and lower generation probabilities than non-associated chains that were equally common. Some IMGT-functional V segments, including TRBV6-2 and TRBV6-3, could not be distinguished by the 87-base-pair reads and were therefore excluded. An association between a missense DCLRE1C variant and V-gene and J-gene trimming of TCR beta chains was found in a later genetic analysis and replicated in an independent cohort. In a later analysis, TCR association rates were found to vary across HLA loci, with the most associated TCRs seen for DRB1 alleles and the fewest for HLA-C alleles. Across donors, most TCR sequences were observed very rarely, whereas some public TCRs were present in many individuals. At a false discovery rate of 0.05, a later analysis linked 16,000 or so TCR beta sequences to specific HLA alleles. Cytomegalovirus status was reported to be diagnosed by the classifier with high specificity and sensitivity in both the original and validation cohorts. Because HLA typing was unavailable for some donors at each locus, only the typed subset was used in association tests. Because counts were too low, fewer than 20 rarely observed V segments, including chromosome 9 orphons, were excluded from the earlier analysis of about 500 of the donors.

Libraries were made using the immunoSEQ multiplex PCR assay. A mixture of 60 forward primers for TCR Vbeta segments and 13 reverse primers for TCR Jbeta segments was used in the multiplex PCR. The CDR3 region of rearranged TCR beta genes was amplified from genomic DNA with a multiplex PCR assay. The Illumina HiSeq System was used to sequence the amplified TCR beta libraries as 87-base-pair reads. The authors' analysis ran thus. A later analysis counted about 80 million unique TCR beta chains across the 700 or so repertoires, and some 12 million of these chains were shared by at least two donors. To remove PCR and sequencing errors, raw reads were error-corrected and collapsed into unique sequences using a nearest-neighbor algorithm that merged closely related sequences. V, D and J gene segments were assigned by aligning CDR3 sequences to IMGT reference sequences. For a sequence to be retained, at least a six-nucleotide match to both a V gene segment and a J gene segment was required. Rearrangements were called productive when the CDR3 lacked stop codons and stayed in frame with V and J; all others were non-productive. Following IMGT convention, CDR3 was defined as the stretch from the second conserved V-encoded cysteine to the conserved J-encoded phenylalanine. Sequences without an unambiguous match to a single V gene segment were excluded from the earlier analysis of almost 600 of the donors. In an earlier analysis of some 590 of the donors, a V segment was called functional when productive rearrangements were above 56.7%, and segregating when the standard deviation between donors exceeded 5%. A statistical classification framework was built to diagnose cytomegalovirus status from the catalog of TCR beta chain sequences. A later analysis assigned V and J genes by comparing TCR nucleotide sequences with IMGT/GENE-DB human TR gene sequences. A later analysis assigned CDR3 sequences and most-parsimonious VDJ recombination scenarios with the TCRdist pipeline. In a later analysis, each TCR beta chain was defined by its CDR3 amino acid sequence together with its V-gene family, and reads lacking a unique V-gene family were excluded. To address suspected cross-contamination and a sequencing artifact, a later analysis removed 592 highly shared, low-generation-probability nucleotide sequences. For each public chain, a later analysis derived a clonal expansion index from normalized ranks of inferred template counts within each repertoire. In a later analysis, generation probabilities were computed with a VDJ recombination model fitted to out-of-frame rearrangements, and the resulting probabilities were checked against IGoR. In a later analysis, hypergeometric tests were used to score TCR-TCR, TCR-HLA and TCR-CMV co-occurrence, with a repertoire-size bias correction applied to TCR pairs. False discovery rates were estimated in a later analysis by permuting HLA or CMV assignments 20 times. In a later analysis, co-occurring TCRs were grouped using DBSCAN, and TCRdist sequence similarity was added for clustering within HLA-allele-positive subsets. Co-occurrence clustering excluded repertoires with fewer than 30,000 or more than 120,000 public chains, plus five with anomalous nucleotide sharing. Imported from immuneACCESS, the table was reduced by TCRdb to in-frame sequences with V and J called. These copies leave out some clones; in studies compared against another copy, an unresolved V gene accounts for under half, and the cause of the remainder is not known. The D gene and trimming were derived from the DNA, and the V and J assignments and clone size from that table. Here the sample has roughly 160,000 clones; around three quarters occur a single time. The ten largest clonotypes hold 3.7% of the sample.

This receptor was identified in a man between 25 and 39 years old in good health and CMV-seropositive. The chain is made from TRBV2 and TRBJ2-3, with TRBD2 identical over 11 junction bases. Sequenced sample: PBMCs. The CDR3 region has the sequence CASSRLAGRNWADTQYF. The bases read TGTGCCAGCAGTCGACTAGCGGGGCGAAACTGGGCAGATACGCAGTATTTT.